This record covers a single TCR beta chain. This specimen comes from a study of blood T cell repertoires in COVID-19. This CDR3 is built from 13 residues. The V gene lost 4 bases and the J gene lost 8 bases, with 12 bases spanning the gap. The germline gives CDR1 SQVTM, CDR2 ANQGSEA. TCRdb's table, derived via immunoSEQ multiplex PCR, lists solely in-frame clones and lacks some. The sample records approximately 210,000 clones, more than 70% being singletons. The origin of this receptor is a man under 40 with acute COVID-19. The sequenced sample was PBMCs or T cells enriched from blood (not recorded which). The chain uses TRBV29-1 and TRBJ1-6, with D possibly being TRBD1 (5 bases). DNA for the CDR3: TGCAGCGTTGTTTCAGGGAATGATTCACCCCTCCACTTT. Protein: CSVVSGNDSPLHF.